This TCR beta chain was obtained from a study of T cells in localized non-small cell lung cancer (dated by TCRdb to 2018 to 2020). Notes on the research overall: T cell repertoires of hundreds of early-stage NSCLC patients were analyzed, with tumors being compared against uninvolved tumor-adjacent lungs. The cohort consisted of about 240 treatment-naive NSCLC patients whose localized lung tumors had been resected. NSCLC patients had a mean age of around 66 years, and around 130 were male and about a hundred female. Overall results and qualifications from the work: Of the top 100 tumor clones, a median of approximately 60 were detected in paired uninvolved adjacent lung; under 30 were also among that lung's top 100. Uninvolved tumor-adjacent lung showed the highest T cell clonality, higher than tumor, which suggests more focused antigenic responses in the uninvolved tumor-adjacent lung. Since the design was exploratory, TCR variables were selected using unadjusted p-values with no false-discovery rate correction. Longer overall survival was associated with higher T cell density in blood, whereas shorter survival was associated with higher clonality in adjacent lung. Because multi-region tumor sequencing was not done, intratumor heterogeneity could not be ruled out.

Turning to this clone: There is no known antigen for this receptor. Within one base of it there is no much larger clone, and no base qualities were kept.

The immunoSEQ Assay was used to sequence TCR beta CDR3 regions from DNA. Per the source publication's procedure: T cell density was computed as TCR beta template counts normalized to usable DNA estimated by amplifying housekeeping genes. The preseqR package was used to estimate richness by extrapolating to 400,000 templates for PBMC samples and to 120,000 templates for tissue samples. Clonality was defined by subtracting Pielou's evenness from one. Differential abundance testing on productive amino-acid clonotypes, with a minimum total count of 5 and an alpha of 0.1, was used to identify tissue-enriched TCRs. Repertoire overlap between compartments was quantified with the Jaccard Index and Morisita Overlap Index. TCR beta CDR3s were clustered by GLIPH together with public tetramer-defined viral CDR3s, and at least three viral sequences plus V-gene enrichment were required for viral motifs. TCRdb stores this immuneACCESS table with in-frame sequences only. Part of the clones is absent; in the studies checked, under half of the shortfall reflects unresolved V genes, and no reason is known for the rest. That table supplies the V and J calls and clone size; D and trimming were determined from the DNA. In this sample the table shows some 1,300 clones, around 25% of which occur a single time. The ten largest account for 10% to 13% of the sample.

Deletion took 3 bases off V and 4 bases off J, with a span of 12 bases between the germline ends. As encoded in the germline V gene (reference sequence), CDR1 is LNHNV while CDR2 is YYDKDF. There are 14 amino acids in the CDR3, from cysteine to phenylalanine inclusive. CDR3 DNA only is kept here, 42 bases in frame from base 1. Two independent pathologists confirmed that the uninvolved adjacent lung, which was taken at least 2 cm from the tumor margin, was free of atypia. At diagnosis, tumor, uninvolved tumor-adjacent lung and peripheral blood were collected and then preserved as a mix of FFPE and fresh-frozen material.

This TCR was sampled from a male donor older than 55 with stage I lung adenocarcinoma. In this chain, TRBV15 is recombined with TRBJ1-2, with no confident D gene call. The input for sequencing was normal lung tissue next to the tumor, taken before any cancer treatment. The nucleotide sequence is given as TGTGCCACCAGCAGCGCTTCCCGGAGCTATGGCTACACCTTC. Its coded protein is CATSSASRSYGYTF.